The T cell receptor beta chain under discussion was sequenced for a study of T cell changes during pregnancy in multiple sclerosis. Using immunoSEQ multiplex PCR, the repertoire was profiled, and TCRdb retains in-frame clones only, with some absent. The sample holds about 74,000 clones, approximately 91% seen once. CDR3 length: 13 amino acids. The V gene's germline CDR1 is SGDLS and CDR2 YYNGEE. V was clipped by 4 bases and J by 2 bases, with 9 bases between them. This TCR was recovered from a female donor with multiple sclerosis, enrolled in a pregnancy study. V is TRBV9 and J is TRBJ1-2; D possibly corresponds to TRBD1 (5 bases). The specimen was peripheral blood, collected in the third trimester of pregnancy. CDR3: CASSRTTNYGYTF. CDR3 nucleotide sequence: TGTGCCAGCAGCAGGACAACCAACTATGGCTACACCTTC. The whole variable domain, remainder taken from reference TRBV9 and TRBJ1-2, is DSGVTQTPKHLITATGQRVTLRCSPRSGDLSVYWYQQSLDQGLQFLIQYYNGEERAKGNILERFSAQQFPDLHSELNLSSLELGDSALYFCASSRTTNYGYTFGSGTRLTVV.